The sequence of this TCR beta chain was determined in a study of blood T cells in healthy people across ages. Primers used in a second PCR of about 6 to 12 cycles were a sample-barcoded 5' primer and a J-beta primer mix. Researchers report that a template-switch adaptor with 12 random nucleotides tagged each cDNA molecule. TCRdb re-called the 5' RACE reads through MiXCR, storing one row per CDR3 protein. The sample yields 1.5 million or so distinct CDR3 sequences, 42% seen once. With regard to this clonotype: The antigen remains undetermined.

Findings of the study overall: Long-lived and aged donors differed, with more naive CD4+ cells and higher diversity in the long-lived.

V was shortened by 3 bases and J by 7 bases, with 10 bases between the two germline ends. The germline CDR1 and CDR2 sequences are SGHAT and FQNNGV. The CDR3 totals 13 residues. The rearrangement links TRBV11-2 to TRBJ2-4; possibly TRBD1 for D (7 bases). This TCR was recovered from a young woman in good health. Input material: blood. DNA for the CDR3: TGTGCCAGCAGCTTCCCAGGGGGGAACATTCAGTACTTC. It encodes CASSFPGGNIQYF.